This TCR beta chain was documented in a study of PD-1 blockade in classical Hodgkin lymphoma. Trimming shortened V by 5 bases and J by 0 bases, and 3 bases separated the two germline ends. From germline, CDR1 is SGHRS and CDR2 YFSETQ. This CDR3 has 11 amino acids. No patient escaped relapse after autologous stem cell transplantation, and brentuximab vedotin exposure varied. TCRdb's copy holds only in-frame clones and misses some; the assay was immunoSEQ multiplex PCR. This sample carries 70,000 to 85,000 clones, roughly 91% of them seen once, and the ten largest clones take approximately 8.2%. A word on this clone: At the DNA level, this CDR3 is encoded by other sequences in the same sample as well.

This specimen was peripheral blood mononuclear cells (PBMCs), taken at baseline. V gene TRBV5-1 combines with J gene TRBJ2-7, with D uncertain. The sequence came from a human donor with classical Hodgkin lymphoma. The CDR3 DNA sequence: TGCGCCAGCAGTTCCTCCTACGAGCAGTACTTC. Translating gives CASSSSYEQYF.